These T cell receptor beta chains were read from a single sample in a study of monozygotic twins with inflammatory bowel disease. TCRdb reanalyzed the 5' RACE reads, giving one entry per CDR3 protein sequence and no DNA. The sample table includes about 300,000 distinct CDR3 sequences. Sequencing was performed on blood. All receptors come from a human donor with ulcerative colitis or Crohn's disease, or a healthy co-twin of an affected twin (not recorded which). Each CDR3 is given with its conserved first and last residue.

j_call v_call cdr3_aa
TRBJ2-5 TRBV19 CASRERGARETQYF
TRBJ1-1 TRBV6-2/TRBV6-3 CASRHLNTEAFF
TRBJ2-4 TRBV19 CASSIGKNIQYF
TRBJ2-2 TRBV11-2 CASIGRGLNTGELFF
TRBJ2-1 TRBV30 CAWSSAGTSGPNEQFF
TRBJ1-4 TRBV5-1 CASSLEGNNEKLFF
TRBJ2-7 TRBV5-1 CASSRDSTYEQYF
TRBJ1-1 TRBV6-5 CASRTGLVEAFF
TRBJ2-5 TRBV4-1 CASSQAPPGTSGMGVRETQYF
TRBJ2-2 TRBV7-2 CASRLTGSGELFF
TRBJ2-3 TRBV7-2 CASSLDPRGADTQYF
TRBJ2-4 TRBV18 CASSRRQEDIQYF
TRBJ2-1 TRBV5-1 CASSRVGQDYNEQFF
TRBJ2-5 TRBV7-2 CASIANPSGQETQYF
TRBJ1-1 TRBV6-5 CASSYSWNLNTEAFF
TRBJ2-5 TRBV9 CASSVGTASQETQYF
TRBJ2-7 TRBV2 CASKRGVITYEQYF
TRBJ2-2 TRBV12-3/TRBV12-4 CASMAAINTGELFF
TRBJ1-2 TRBV7-9 CASSLPTTSGYTF
TRBJ1-2 TRBV28 CASKTGTINYGYTF
TRBJ1-5 TRBV12-3/TRBV12-4 CASSPIGAGQPQHF
TRBJ2-1 TRBV7-9 CASSFGAGTEQFF
TRBJ2-3 TRBV27 CASSKIAGGPTQYF
TRBJ2-1 TRBV5-4 CASSLGASGRTRSYNEQFF
TRBJ2-7 TRBV19 CASSKGQDTYEQYF
TRBJ2-2 TRBV14 CASSQDLVGRNTGELFF
TRBJ2-5 TRBV29-1 CSVESNSGGIRAQYF
TRBJ2-2 TRBV10-3 CAIRRDQNTGELFF
TRBJ1-5 TRBV7-9 CASITFGSGNQPQHF
TRBJ2-2 TRBV7-2 CASSLGGLLGTGELFF
TRBJ2-1 TRBV19 CASSRTREILYNEQFF
TRBJ2-6 TRBV28 CASSLWSVSGANVLTF
TRBJ2-2 TRBV7-3 CASRRTGSGVAGELFF
TRBJ2-5 TRBV7-7 CASSFGVWETQYF
TRBJ1-6 TRBV18 CASSPLRQGGPYNSPLHF
TRBJ2-5 TRBV6-5 CASSYSFLQETQYF
TRBJ1-4 TRBV30 CAWSVRAKREEKLFF
TRBJ1-5 TRBV12-3/TRBV12-4 CASSLGTSQPQHF
TRBJ2-3 TRBV10-3 CATSSAVRSGGTDTQYF
TRBJ1-1 TRBV3-1 CASSQVGSATEAFF
TRBJ2-5 TRBV7-2 CASSYDRGLLKTQYF
TRBJ1-5 TRBV12-3/TRBV12-4 CASSPRQGQPQHF
TRBJ2-3 TRBV6-2/TRBV6-3 CASSLPGGTQYF
TRBJ1-4 TRBV29-1 CSVTISRKLFF
TRBJ2-7 TRBV5-1 CASSAGTRRGEQYF
TRBJ2-1 TRBV20-1 CSARDSGGMYNEQFF
TRBJ2-1 TRBV28 CASSPSGLTHYNEQFF
TRBJ2-5 TRBV7-2 CASSLPLTSGGAETQYF
TRBJ2-1 TRBV7-9 CASSFTTSYNEQFF
TRBJ1-2 TRBV18 CASSPRGDGYTF
TRBJ2-1 TRBV6-2/TRBV6-3 CASSDRGGLHNEQFF
TRBJ1-5 TRBV29-1 CSVVTGGMGQPQHF
TRBJ2-3 TRBV12-3/TRBV12-4 CASWGSGGTDTQYF
TRBJ1-1 TRBV5-4 CASSFTGTYNTEAFF
TRBJ1-3 TRBV4-3 CASSQGMASGNTIYF
TRBJ2-1 TRBV11-2 CASLMAGAGEQFF
TRBJ1-1 TRBV6-5 CASSYGRGGNTEAFF
TRBJ2-1 TRBV4-1 CASTNTGRTRYNEQFF
TRBJ1-5 TRBV10-2 CASSGGWGNQPQHF